This record looks at one T cell receptor beta chain sequence and its context. This CDR3 is 15 amino acids long. Germline-derived CDR1 and CDR2 are MNHEY and SVGAGI. Trimming cost V 8 bases and J 5 bases; bases outside gene matches: 11. The data were obtained in a study of blood T cell repertoires in COVID-19. Study-wide context: Spain, Italy and the United States supplied samples that represented acute and convalescent COVID-19. The cDNA or gDNA used as material had been derived from T cells, B-cell-depleted T cells, or PBMCs.

TCRdb's copy holds only in-frame clones and misses some; the assay was immunoSEQ multiplex PCR. The sample has about 180,000 clones; more than 75% are singletons. The gene calls are TRBV6-5 and TRBJ2-2; 7 nucleotides agree with TRBD2. Source material: peripheral blood. The sequence came from a man aged 35-49 years with active or convalescent COVID-19. Here the CDR3 DNA reads TGTGCCAGCCTGGGGGGGTCAGGACCGACCGGGGAGCTGTTTTTT. It translates to CASLGGSGPTGELFF.